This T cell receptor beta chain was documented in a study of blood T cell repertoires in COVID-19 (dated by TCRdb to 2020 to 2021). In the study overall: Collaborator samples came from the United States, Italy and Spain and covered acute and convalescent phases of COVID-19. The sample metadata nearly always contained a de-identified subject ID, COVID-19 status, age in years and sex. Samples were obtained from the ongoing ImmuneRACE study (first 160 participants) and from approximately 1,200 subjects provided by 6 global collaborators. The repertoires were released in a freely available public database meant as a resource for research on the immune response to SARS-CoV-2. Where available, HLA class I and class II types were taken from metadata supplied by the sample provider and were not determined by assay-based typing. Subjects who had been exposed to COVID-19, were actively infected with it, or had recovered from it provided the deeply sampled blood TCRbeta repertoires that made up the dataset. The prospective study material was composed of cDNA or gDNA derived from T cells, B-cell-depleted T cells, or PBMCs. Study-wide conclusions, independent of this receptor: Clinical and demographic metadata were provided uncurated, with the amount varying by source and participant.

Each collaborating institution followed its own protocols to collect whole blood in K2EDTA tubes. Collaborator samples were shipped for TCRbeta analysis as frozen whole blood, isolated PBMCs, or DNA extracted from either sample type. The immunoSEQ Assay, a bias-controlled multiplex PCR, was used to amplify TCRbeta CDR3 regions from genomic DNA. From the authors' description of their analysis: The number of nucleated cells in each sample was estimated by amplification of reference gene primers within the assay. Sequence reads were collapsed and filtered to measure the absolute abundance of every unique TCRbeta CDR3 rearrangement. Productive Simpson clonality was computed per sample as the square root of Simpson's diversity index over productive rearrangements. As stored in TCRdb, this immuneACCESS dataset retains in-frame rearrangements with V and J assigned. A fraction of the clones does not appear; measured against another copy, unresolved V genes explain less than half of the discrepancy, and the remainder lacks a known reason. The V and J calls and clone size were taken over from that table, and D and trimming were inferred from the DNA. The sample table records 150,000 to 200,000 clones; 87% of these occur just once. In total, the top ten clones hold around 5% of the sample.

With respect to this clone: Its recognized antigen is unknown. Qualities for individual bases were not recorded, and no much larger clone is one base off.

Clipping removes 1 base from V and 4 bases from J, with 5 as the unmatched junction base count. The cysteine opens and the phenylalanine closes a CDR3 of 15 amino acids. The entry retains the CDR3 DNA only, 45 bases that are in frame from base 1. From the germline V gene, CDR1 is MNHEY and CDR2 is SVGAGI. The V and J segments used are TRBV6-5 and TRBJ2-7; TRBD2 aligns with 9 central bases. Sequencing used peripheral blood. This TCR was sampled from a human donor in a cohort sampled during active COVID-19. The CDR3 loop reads CASSYWRGGSYEQYF. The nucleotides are TGTGCCAGCAGTTACTGGCGGGGGGGTTCATACGAGCAGTACTTC.